The present TCR beta chain was sequenced within a study of blood T cell repertoires in COVID-19. Across the whole study: Acute and convalescent COVID-19 specimens originated in the United States, Italy and Spain. PBMCs, B-cell-depleted T cells, or T cells provided the cDNA or gDNA that made up the material.

V lost 5 bases, J lost 4 bases, and 2 bases stayed unmatched. CDR1 is SEHNR, CDR2 FQNEAQ, per germline (reference sequence). This CDR3 comprises 14 residues. This table comes from immunoSEQ multiplex PCR, and its TCRdb copy is limited to in-frame clones, with some not included. The repertoire consists of around 150,000 clones, with almost 80% occurring once and the leading ten covering approximately 11%. Material: peripheral blood. The J gene is TRBJ1-6, the V gene TRBV7-9; TRBD1 matches at 7 bases. This TCR was sampled from a man in his 60s who had recovered from COVID-19. CDR3 region: CASSRDSYNSPLHF. The DNA of the CDR3 is TGTGCCAGCAGCCGGGACAGTTATAATTCACCCCTCCACTTT.